This T cell receptor (beta chain) came from a study of shared clonotypes between healthy human individuals. Comment on this clone: Its antigen remains unknown.

Trimming at V came to 5 bases and at J to 7 bases, leaving 9 bases not matched to a gene. This CDR3 comprises 17 residues. Germline CDR1 reads PRHDT; CDR2 reads FYEKMQ (reference sequence). Clones were sequenced by immunoSEQ multiplex PCR, and TCRdb holds only the in-frame ones, with some missing. The data contain approximately 1,000,000 clones, approximately 78% of them singletons. General observations from the study: The study found lower generation probabilities in non-shared clonotypes than in those shared by all four donors.

The V call is TRBV13, the J call TRBJ2-2, with TRBD2 matching 14 bases. Source material: memory CD4+ T cells from PBMCs. The subset denotes: CD45RA-negative fraction. The TCR sequence derives from a man in his late teens or twenties in good health. Some clones in this sample may be carry-over from other donors' samples. The CDR3 is CASSLPGLAGVSGELFF. DNA for the CDR3: TGTGCCAGCAGCCTGCCGGGACTAGCGGGAGTGAGCGGGGAGCTGTTTTTT.